The rows below give T cell receptor beta chains drawn from one sample of a study of neurological immune-mediated disorders. TCRdb reprocessed the 5' RACE reads with MiXCR, giving one entry per CDR3 protein. The sample comprises around 37,000 distinct CDR3 sequences, 11% of which are singletons, and approximately 4% rests with the top ten. Sequencing was performed on PBMCs. The receptor set was obtained from a man in his sixties with HTLV-1-associated myelopathy (HAM/TSP). Each CDR3 is given with its conserved first and last residue. The D gene is left open where the match is weak. The size field is filled for only some rows; it gives once, few, many or a size class.

>TRBD2|TRBJ2-1|many|TRBV20-1
TGCAGTGCTAGAGTGAACGGGGGGGGATCGAGGGCTTCTTTCACTGAGCAGTTCTTC
CSARVNGGGSRASFTEQFF
>.|TRBJ1-2|many|TRBV2
TGTGCCAGCAGTGAGGGGCCCGGGGATGACGGCACCTTC
CASSEGPGDDGTF
>TRBD2|TRBJ2-1|few|TRBV29-1
TGCAGCGTTCGGAGGGCGGGAGGGCCGAACAATGAGCAGTTCTTC
CSVRRAGGPNNEQFF
>.|TRBJ2-7|.|TRBV28
TGTGCCAGCAGCTTAATAGGGTCAGGGAGCTACGAGCAGTACTTC
CASSLIGSGSYEQYF
>.|TRBJ2-5|.|TRBV6-4
TGTGCCAGCAGTGACGCAGGACACCAGTACTTC
CASSDAGHQYF
>.|TRBJ2-3|many|TRBV7-2
TGTGCCAGCAGCCTAGGACTTGGCACAGATACGCAGTATTTT
CASSLGLGTDTQYF
>.|TRBJ2-5|.|TRBV5-1
TGCGCCAGCAGCCCCGGCGGAGGGCAAGAGACCCAGTACTTC
CASSPGGGQETQYF
>.|TRBJ2-1|.|TRBV5-1
TGCGCCAGCAGCCGTGGCGAGGCCCTTGATACGCAGTTCTTC
CASSRGEALDTQFF
>.|TRBJ2-3|many|TRBV7-8
TGTGCCAGCGATGGGAGTCCCGCAGATACGCAGTATTTT
CASDGSPADTQYF
>TRBD2|TRBJ2-4|many|TRBV5-1
TGCGCCAGTTCCACAGGGACTAGCCGTGCAAACATTCAGTACTTC
CASSTGTSRANIQYF
>TRBD1|TRBJ1-1|.|TRBV7-9
TGTGCCAGCAGCGAGCCCCGACAGGGGTTGAACACTGAAGCTTTCTTT
CASSEPRQGLNTEAFF
>.|TRBJ1-2|many|TRBV7-9
TGTGCCAGCAGCTTAGGGTCAGGGGCCCTTAACTATGGCTACACCTTC
CASSLGSGALNYGYTF
>TRBD2|TRBJ2-2|many|TRBV7-9
TGTGCCAGCAGGGAGACTAGCGGGAGAATCGGGGAGCTGTTTTTT
CASRETSGRIGELFF
>TRBD2|TRBJ2-7|many|TRBV20-1
TGCAGTGCTAGAGATGGGGCGGGAGGTCCCCACGAGCAGTACTTC
CSARDGAGGPHEQYF
>TRBD2|TRBJ2-5|many|TRBV6-5
TGTGCCAGCAGCCGCCGGAGCGGGAGGGAGACCCAGTACTTC
CASSRRSGRETQYF
>TRBD1|TRBJ2-2|many|TRBV5-1
TGCGCCAGCAGCCCATCCGGACAGGGGAGCACCGGGGAGCTGTTTTTT
CASSPSGQGSTGELFF
>.|TRBJ2-3|many|TRBV20-1
TGCAGTGCTAGACCTCTAGTGGAGGGCCCAGATACGCAGTATTTT
CSARPLVEGPDTQYF
>.|TRBJ1-4|many|TRBV20-1
TGCAGTGCTAGCCCGGGGGGGATTCATGAAAAACTGTTTTTT
CSASPGGIHEKLFF
>.|TRBJ1-2|many|TRBV6-5
TGTGCCAGCAGTCCCACCCCAGGGGATGGGACTAACTATGGCTACACCTTC
CASSPTPGDGTNYGYTF
>TRBD1|TRBJ1-2|many|TRBV9
TGTGCCAGCAGCGGACAGGGGGGCTACACCTTC
CASSGQGGYTF
>.|TRBJ2-3|few|TRBV18
TGTGCCAGCTCACCACATTCGCAAGATACGCAGTATTTT
CASSPHSQDTQYF
>TRBD1|TRBJ1-2|medium-sized|TRBV20-1
TGCAGTGCTATAATAGGCGGATCAGGGGGGACTAACTATGGCTACACCTTC
CSAIIGGSGGTNYGYTF
>.|TRBJ2-3|many|TRBV5-1
TGCGCCAGCAGCTTGGTGTCTAGTGGAACTCCCCATCTGTCGCATCCTAAATCCACAGATACGCAGTATTTT
CASSLVSSGTPHLSHPKSTDTQYF
>.|TRBJ1-5|many|TRBV20-1
TGCAGTGCTAGTGGGGGGGCAGGCAATCAGCCCCAGCATTTT
CSASGGAGNQPQHF
>TRBD1|TRBJ2-1|.|TRBV7-9
TGTGCCAGCAGCCATACAGGGGACGCCCGCAATGAGCAGTTCTTT
CASSHTGDARNEQFF
>.|TRBJ2-7|many|TRBV5-1
TGCGCCAGCAGCACTGGACCCCGCACCTACGAGCAGTACTTC
CASSTGPRTYEQYF
>TRBD2|TRBJ2-2|.|TRBV19
TGTGCCAGTTTTGGGACTAGCGGGAGGTGGACCGGGGAGCTGTTTTTT
CASFGTSGRWTGELFF
>.|TRBJ2-7|.|TRBV18
TGTGCCAGCTCACCCACGACGCGGCTTTACGAGCAGTACTTC
CASSPTTRLYEQYF
>.|TRBJ1-1|.|TRBV4-2
TGTGCCAGCAGCCACGGTCCTGGGGCTGAAGCTTTCTTT
CASSHGPGAEAFF
>.|TRBJ2-1|many|TRBV11-2
TGTGCCAGCAGCTTGGGTTTGAACAATGAGCAGTTCTTC
CASSLGLNNEQFF
>TRBD2|TRBJ2-7|few|TRBV20-1
TGCAGTGCTAGACTAACTAGCGGCCAATATGGGGAGCAGTACTTC
CSARLTSGQYGEQYF
>.|TRBJ1-2|many|TRBV20-1
TGCAGTGCTAGAGAAGGGGTATGGGGCTACACCTTC
CSAREGVWGYTF
>.|TRBJ1-2|many|TRBV25-1
TGTGCCAGCAGTCGGGACGGAAGCTATGGCTACACCTTC
CASSRDGSYGYTF
>TRBD1|TRBJ2-7|many|TRBV27
TGTGCCAGCAGCAGGCCCCGGGACAGCGGCCTCTACGAGCAGTACTTC
CASSRPRDSGLYEQYF
>TRBD2|TRBJ2-7|many|TRBV20-1
TGCAGTGCTGGGGGAGGCCGAGCGGGAGGGCCGGGAGAGCAGTACTTC
CSAGGGRAGGPGEQYF
>.|TRBJ2-2|many|TRBV29-1
TGCAGCGTTGAGCTAGGGGGGGAGGAGCTGTTTTTT
CSVELGGEELFF
>TRBD1|TRBJ2-7|many|TRBV20-1
TGCAGTGCCACGGGACAGGGCTCCCCCTACGAGCAGTACTTC
CSATGQGSPYEQYF
>TRBD2|TRBJ2-1|many|TRBV4-2
TGTGCCAGCAGCCAAGATTGGCGGCTAGCGGGAGAGTGGGGTGAGCAGTTCTTC
CASSQDWRLAGEWGEQFF
>TRBD1|TRBJ2-7|many|TRBV5-1
TGCGCCAGCAGCAGCCCGGGACAGGGAAATTCCTACGAGCAGTACTTC
CASSSPGQGNSYEQYF
>TRBD2|TRBJ2-1|many|TRBV20-1
TGCAGTGCTAAGAAGAGCGGGAGCTCCTACAATGAGCAGTTCTTC
CSAKKSGSSYNEQFF
>.|TRBJ2-6|many|TRBV5-1
TGCGCCAGCAGGGACGCTGTCGGGGCCAACGTCCTGACTTTC
CASRDAVGANVLTF
>TRBD1|TRBJ2-7|.|TRBV5-4
TGTGCCAGCAGCCGAAGTTCGGGACAGGGATACTCCGGGCAGTACTTC
CASSRSSGQGYSGQYF